These 21 T cell receptor beta chains came from one sample sequenced in a study of blood T cell repertoires in COVID-19 (dated by TCRdb to 2019 to 2021). Libraries were made using the immunoSEQ multiplex PCR assay. Imported from immuneACCESS, the table was reduced by TCRdb to in-frame sequences with V and J called. These copies leave out some clones; in studies compared against another copy, an unresolved V gene accounts for under half, and the cause of the remainder is not known. Recorded for this sample are 95,000 to 150,000 clones; around 85% of them occurred a single time. The ten largest clones take up about 18% of the sample. The sequenced sample consisted of peripheral blood. Source of these receptors: a young man with COVID-19, enrolled during active disease.

The J gene is TRBJ1-6, the V gene TRBV28, with D possibly being TRBD1 (5 bases). Trimming removed 5 bases at V and 6 bases at J, with 8 bases between. CDR3 length: 13 amino acids. CDR1 and CDR2 from the germline V gene are MDHEN and SYDVKM. The CDR3 sequence: CASSTGFNSPLHF. In DNA, the CDR3 is TGTGCCAGCAGTACAGGCTTTAATTCACCCCTCCACTTT.

DNA of the CDR3: TGTGCCAGCAGTCGAGGTACTCCCCCCGATAAAGCTTTCTTT. Amino acid sequence: CASSRGTPPDKAFF. The V and J genes are TRBV28 and TRBJ1-1, with D uncertain. The CDR3 has 14 residues. The germline V gene has CDR1 MDHEN and CDR2 SYDVKM. V lost 5 bases and J 9 bases, leaving 19 bases between the germline ends.

This CDR3 is CASSELPGGEQYF. The CDR3 DNA sequence: TGTGCCAGCAGTGAGCTGCCGGGAGGCGAGCAGTACTTC. This rearrangement joins TRBV6-4 to TRBJ2-7; TRBD2 matches at 7 bases. CDR1 is MRHNA, CDR2 SNTAGT, per germline. This CDR3 has 13 amino acids. Trimming removed 3 bases from V and 6 bases from J; junction bases left unmatched: 5.

This clone occurred once. The genes are TRBV4-1 and TRBJ1-1, with D possibly TRBD1 on 5 matching bases. V shed 0 bases and J shed 6 bases, with 11 bases lying between them. Germline V gene sequence: CDR1 MGHRA, CDR2 YSYEKL. The CDR3 sequence is 14 residues long. The CDR3 is CASSQEGVVAEAFF. The CDR3 bases are TGCGCCAGCAGCCAAGAAGGGGTGGTAGCTGAAGCTTTCTTT.

A single count supports this clone. CDR3 DNA: TGTGCCAGCAACATAGGGTCCCTAGGGGGCTGGGGCGAAAAACTGTTTTTT. It yields the protein CASNIGSLGGWGEKLFF. The chain couples TRBV28 to TRBJ1-4, with 7 positions matching TRBD1. Trimming at V came to 7 bases and at J to 8 bases, leaving 19 bases not matched to a gene. This CDR3 has 17 amino acids. The germline V gene has CDR1 MDHEN and CDR2 SYDVKM.

This clone was seen just once. V and J are TRBV12-3 or TRBV12-4 and TRBJ2-1; tentative D call: TRBD1 (5 bases). CDR3 length: 13 residues. Trimming removed 5 bases from V and 3 bases from J, with 8 bases in between. The CDR3 nucleotides are TGTGCCAGCAGTCCCGACAGCTACAATGAGCAGTTCTTC. Translation: CASSPDSYNEQFF.

V and J are TRBV28 and TRBJ1-1; 8 nucleotides match TRBD1. Per the germline V gene, CDR1 is MDHEN and CDR2 is SYDVKM. The CDR3 extends over 14 amino acids. The ends lost 2 bases at V and 4 bases at J; junction bases unmatched: 3. The chain's CDR3 is CASSLTTGVTEAFF. The DNA of the CDR3 is TGTGCCAGCAGTTTAACGACAGGGGTCACTGAAGCTTTCTTT.

This chain uses TRBV6-5 with TRBJ2-7, with 8 nucleotides matching TRBD1. The CDR3 totals 12 residues. From germline, CDR1 is MNHEY and CDR2 SVGAGI. V lost 6 bases, J lost 7 bases, and 5 bases stayed unmatched. The CDR3: CASRSGGWEQYF. CDR3 DNA: TGTGCCAGCAGGTCAGGGGGCTGGGAGCAGTACTTC.

In its sample, this clone was seen once. The chain recombines TRBV25-1 with TRBJ2-7; D is unresolved. The V end was cut by 4 bases, the J end by 2 bases, with 12 bases between. Germline CDR1 reads MGHDK; CDR2 reads SYGVNS. CDR3 length: 14 amino acids. The CDR3 region is CASSGQATTYEQYF. The CDR3 DNA sequence: TGTGCCAGCAGTGGCCAGGCGACGACCTACGAGCAGTACTTC.

The V and J genes are TRBV28 and TRBJ1-5; D call uncertain. This CDR3 is built from 14 residues. Germline V gene sequence: CDR1 MDHEN, CDR2 SYDVKM. Trimming took off 7 bases at V and 0 bases at J, with 10 bases between the two ends. Written as DNA, the CDR3 is TGTGCCAGCATAGAAGTGCTTAGCAATCAGCCCCAGCATTTT. This codes for CASIEVLSNQPQHF.

The chain joins TRBV4-2 to TRBJ2-2, with 12 bases aligning to TRBD1. CDR3 length: 19 residues. The germline gives CDR1 LGHNA, CDR2 YNFKEQ. V shed 6 bases and J 2 bases; nucleotides not matched to a gene: 13. In DNA form, the CDR3 reads TGTGCCAGCAGGATATCATCCGGGGACAGGGGGCCAAACACCGGGGAGCTGTTTTTT. It encodes CASRISSGDRGPNTGELFF.

V is TRBV28 and J is TRBJ1-6, with 7 nucleotides matching TRBD1. CDR3 size: 14 residues. Germline V gene sequence: CDR1 MDHEN, CDR2 SYDVKM. The ends lost 7 bases at V and 7 bases at J; junction bases unmatched: 7. For the CDR3, the DNA is TGTGCCAGCACTAGGGCAGGGGGAAATTCACCCCTCCACTTT. This codes for CASTRAGGNSPLHF.

The chain uses TRBV27 and TRBJ1-2; 10 nucleotides align to TRBD1. The germline CDR1 and CDR2 sequences are MNHEY and SMNVEV (reference sequence). This CDR3 has 13 residues. The V segment lost 6 bases and the J segment 6 bases; nucleotides outside the gene matches: 4. CDR3 amino acids: CASSPTGGNGYTF. The CDR3 DNA follows: TGTGCCAGCAGCCCGACAGGGGGCAATGGCTACACCTTC.

This clone was recorded once. The rearrangement uses TRBV18 and TRBJ1-2; 7 positions agree with TRBD1. This CDR3 region has 16 residues. The V segment lost 1 base and the J segment 7 bases; nucleotides outside the gene matches: 12. Germline values: CDR1 KGHSH, CDR2 LQKENI. The CDR3 DNA sequence: TGTGCCAGCTCACCACTCGGGCAGGGGGGAGACGGTGGCTACACCTTC. Translating it yields CASSPLGQGGDGGYTF.

This clone was counted once. The chain carries TRBV24-1 and TRBJ2-5; TRBD2 agrees at 10 bases. The CDR3 runs 17 residues. From germline, CDR1 is KGHDR and CDR2 SFDVKD. With V trimmed by 2 bases and J by 5 bases, 10 bases remained unmatched. CDR3 in amino acids: CATSDSWTSGPGETQYF. CDR3 DNA: TGTGCCACCAGTGATTCCTGGACTAGCGGTCCGGGGGAGACCCAGTACTTC.

This sequence joins TRBV29-1 and TRBJ2-7, with 8 bases that match TRBD1. There are 15 residues in the CDR3. Germline V gene lookup returns CDR1 SQVTM and CDR2 ANQGSEA. V lost 5 bases and J lost 3; bases outside the gene matches: 12. CDR3 sequence reads: CSVFTSGTGYYEQYF. The CDR3 nucleotides are TGCAGCGTTTTTACTTCCGGGACAGGCTACTACGAGCAGTACTTC.

J is TRBJ2-1 and V is TRBV11-3; D may be TRBD1 (6 bases). V gave up 4 bases and J gave up 9 bases, with 19 bases separating them. The CDR3 loop spans 15 amino acids. Germline lookup yields CDR1 SGHNT and CDR2 YENEEA. CDR3 loop: CASSSHRVGEGEQFF. The CDR3 nucleotides are TGTGCCAGCAGCTCCCACAGGGTTGGGGAAGGTGAGCAGTTCTTC.

The rearrangement uses TRBV7-3 and TRBJ2-3; 9 positions match TRBD2. This CDR3 spans 11 amino acids. Trimming at V came to 5 bases and at J to 14 bases, leaving 5 bases not matched to a gene. The germline V gene has CDR1 SGHTA and CDR2 FQGTGA. The CDR3 protein is CASSAGGPTYF. The CDR3 DNA reads as TGTGCCAGCAGCGCGGGGGGGCCTACGTATTTT.

The chain couples TRBV2 to TRBJ1-4, with 8 bases aligning to TRBD1. The junction had 4 bases not matched to a gene; V was cut back by 1 base and J by 0 bases. The CDR3 runs 17 residues. Per germline, CDR1 SNHLY and CDR2 FYNNEI. The CDR3 is CASSEGDRSATNEKLFF. The CDR3 DNA is TGTGCCAGCAGTGAAGGGGACAGGAGTGCAACTAATGAAAAACTGTTTTTT.

V is TRBV6-5 and J is TRBJ2-3, with D possibly matching TRBD2 (7 bases). V lost 6 bases to trimming and J lost 9 bases, with 19 bases between them. CDR1 is MNHEY, CDR2 SVGAGI, per germline. The CDR3 is made up of 14 amino acids. For the CDR3, the DNA is TGTGCCAGCAGCCGGGGGGCCTCCGTGTCGACGCAGTATTTT. It translates to CASSRGASVSTQYF.

This chain uses TRBV5-1 with TRBJ1-2; 9 bases agree with TRBD1. CDR1 SGHRS and CDR2 YFSETQ come from the germline V gene. J gave up 8 bases and V 3 bases, and 8 bases lay outside the gene matches. The CDR3 sequence is 14 residues long. The CDR3 coding sequence is TGCGCCAGCAGCTCATCTACAGGGGGCCCCGGCTACACCTTC. The encoded protein is CASSSSTGGPGYTF.